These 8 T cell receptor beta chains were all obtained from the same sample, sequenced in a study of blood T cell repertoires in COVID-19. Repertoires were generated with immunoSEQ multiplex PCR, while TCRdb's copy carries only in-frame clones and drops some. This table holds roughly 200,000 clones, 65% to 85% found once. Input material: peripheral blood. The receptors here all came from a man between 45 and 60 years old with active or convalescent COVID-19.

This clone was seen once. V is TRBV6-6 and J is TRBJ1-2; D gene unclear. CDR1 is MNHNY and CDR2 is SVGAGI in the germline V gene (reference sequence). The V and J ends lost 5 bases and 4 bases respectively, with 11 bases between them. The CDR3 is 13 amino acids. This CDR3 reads CASSDGEIYGYTF. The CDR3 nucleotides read TGTGCCAGCAGTGACGGGGAGATCTATGGCTACACCTTC.

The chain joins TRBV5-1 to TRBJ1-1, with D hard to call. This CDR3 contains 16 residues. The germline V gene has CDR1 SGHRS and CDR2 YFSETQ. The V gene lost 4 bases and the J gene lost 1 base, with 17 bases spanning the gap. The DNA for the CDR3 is TGCGCCAGCAGCCCCCAGGAAACATTGGGGAACACTGAAGCTTTCTTT. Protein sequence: CASSPQETLGNTEAFF.

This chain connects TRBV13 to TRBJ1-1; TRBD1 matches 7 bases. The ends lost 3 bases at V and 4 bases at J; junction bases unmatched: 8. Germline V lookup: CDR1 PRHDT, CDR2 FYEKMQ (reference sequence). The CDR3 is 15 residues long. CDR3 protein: CASSFPLQGRTEAFF. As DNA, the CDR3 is TGTGCCAGCAGCTTCCCGTTACAGGGGCGCACTGAAGCTTTCTTT.

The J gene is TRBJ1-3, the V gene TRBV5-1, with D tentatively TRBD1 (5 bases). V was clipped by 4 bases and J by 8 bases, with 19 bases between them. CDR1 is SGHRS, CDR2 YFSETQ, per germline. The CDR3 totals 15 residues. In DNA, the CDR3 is TGCGCCAGCAGCATTCAGGGCGGCGAAGCAGACACCATATATTTT. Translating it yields CASSIQGGEADTIYF.

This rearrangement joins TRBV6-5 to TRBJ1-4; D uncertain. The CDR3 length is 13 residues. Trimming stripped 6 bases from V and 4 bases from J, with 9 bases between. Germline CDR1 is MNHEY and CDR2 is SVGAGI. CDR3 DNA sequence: TGTGCCAGCAGGGGCCGGGGTAATGAAAAACTGTTTTTT. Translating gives CASRGRGNEKLFF.

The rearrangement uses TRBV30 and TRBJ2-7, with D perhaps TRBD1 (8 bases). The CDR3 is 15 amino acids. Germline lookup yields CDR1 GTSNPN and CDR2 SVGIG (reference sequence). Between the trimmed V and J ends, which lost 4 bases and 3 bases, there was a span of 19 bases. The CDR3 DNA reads TGTGCCTGGAACCTAGGACAGGGAGGGGACTACGAGCAGTACTTC. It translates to CAWNLGQGGDYEQYF. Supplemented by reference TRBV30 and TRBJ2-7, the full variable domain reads SQTIHQWPATLVQPVGSPLSLECTVEGTSNPNLYWYRQAAGRGLQLLFYSVGIGQISSEVPQNLSASRPQDRQFILSSKKLLLSDSGFYLCAWNLGQGGDYEQYFGPGTRLTVT.

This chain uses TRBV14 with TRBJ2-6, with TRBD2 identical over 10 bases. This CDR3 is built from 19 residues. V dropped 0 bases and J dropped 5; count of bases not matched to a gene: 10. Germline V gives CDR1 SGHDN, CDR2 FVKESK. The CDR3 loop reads CASSQDRLAGLHRANVLTF. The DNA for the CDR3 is TGTGCCAGCAGCCAAGATCGACTAGCGGGCCTCCATAGGGCCAACGTCCTGACTTTC.

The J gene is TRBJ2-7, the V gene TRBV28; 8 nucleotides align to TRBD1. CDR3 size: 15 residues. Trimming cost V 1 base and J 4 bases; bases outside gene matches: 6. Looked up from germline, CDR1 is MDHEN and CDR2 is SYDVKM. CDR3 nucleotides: TGTGCCAGCAGTTTATCCGGACAGGGATCTTACGAGCAGTACTTC. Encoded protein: CASSLSGQGSYEQYF. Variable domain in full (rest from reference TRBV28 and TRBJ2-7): DVKVTQSSRYLVKRTGEKVFLECVQDMDHENMFWYRQDPGLGLRLIYFSYDVKMKEKGDIPEGYSVSREKKERFSLILESASTNQTSMYLCASSLSGQGSYEQYFGPGTRLTVT.